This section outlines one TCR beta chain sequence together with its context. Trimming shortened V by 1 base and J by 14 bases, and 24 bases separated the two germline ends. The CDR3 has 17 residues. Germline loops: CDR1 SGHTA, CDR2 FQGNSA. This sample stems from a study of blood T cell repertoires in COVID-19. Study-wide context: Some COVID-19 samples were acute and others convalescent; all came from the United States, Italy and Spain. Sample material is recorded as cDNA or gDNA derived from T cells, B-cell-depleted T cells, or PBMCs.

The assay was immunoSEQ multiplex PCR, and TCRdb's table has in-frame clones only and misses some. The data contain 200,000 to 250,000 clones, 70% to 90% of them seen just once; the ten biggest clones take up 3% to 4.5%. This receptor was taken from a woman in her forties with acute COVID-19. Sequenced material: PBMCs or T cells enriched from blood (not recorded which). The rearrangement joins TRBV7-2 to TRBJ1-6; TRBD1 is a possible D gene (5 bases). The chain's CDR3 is CASSLVAAGWDRGALHF. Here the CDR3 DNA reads TGTGCCAGCAGCTTAGTCGCGGCAGGGTGGGATCGTGGGGCCCTCCACTTT.